This paragraph reports one TCR beta chain. As yet, its antigen is unknown. Sequencing used immunoSEQ multiplex PCR; TCRdb keeps in-frame clones, though not all of them. The table has tens of thousands of clones, 65% to 90% seen once; the top ten hold about 0.6%. The record originates from a study of OX40 agonist ivuxolimab in advanced cancers. For the study at large: Recorded diagnoses for dose-escalation patients were hepatocellular carcinoma, melanoma, renal cell or head and neck cancer. Two patients with cutaneous melanoma and one with hepatocellular carcinoma, three in total, showed partial responses.

Regarding the study as a whole: There were, on average, more expanded clones in CD8+ T cells than in CD4+. Normalized T-cell clonal expansion was also low in a subset of nonresponders.

The CDR3 has 14 amino acids. Germline assignment: CDR1 MGHRA and CDR2 YSYEKL. Trimming took 1 base from V and 2 from J, leaving 8 bases between them. Sequencing used CD4+ or CD8+ T cells sorted from blood, obtained in a trial of the OX40 agonist ivuxolimab. J is TRBJ1-2 and V is TRBV4-1; D unresolved. This clonotype originated in an adult with an advanced solid tumor such as melanoma, head and neck, liver or kidney cancer. CDR3 DNA sequence: TGCGCCAGCAGCCAAGGGGTGGAGAACTATGGCTACACCTTC. Translating gives CASSQGVENYGYTF.